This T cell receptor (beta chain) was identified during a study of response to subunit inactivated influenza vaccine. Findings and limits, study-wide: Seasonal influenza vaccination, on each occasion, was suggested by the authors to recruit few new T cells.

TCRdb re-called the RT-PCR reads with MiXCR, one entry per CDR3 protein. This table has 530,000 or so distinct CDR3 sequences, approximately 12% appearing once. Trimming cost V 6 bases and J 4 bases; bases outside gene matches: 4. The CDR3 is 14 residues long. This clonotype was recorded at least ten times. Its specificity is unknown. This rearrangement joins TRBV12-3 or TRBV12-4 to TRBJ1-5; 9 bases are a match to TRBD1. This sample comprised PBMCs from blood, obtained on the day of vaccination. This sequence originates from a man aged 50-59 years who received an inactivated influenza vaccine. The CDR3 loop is CASSSGTGNQPQHF. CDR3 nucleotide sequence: TGTGCCAGCAGCTCCGGGACAGGGAATCAGCCCCAGCATTTT.